This T cell receptor beta chain was captured in a study of blood T cell repertoires in COVID-19. The germline CDR1 and CDR2 sequences are KGHDR and SFDVKD. The V end was cut by 3 bases, the J end by 7 bases, with 15 bases between. CDR3 length: 15 residues. Under the authors' procedure: Amplification of reference gene primers provided the estimated nucleated cell counts. Generated by immunoSEQ multiplex PCR, the TCRdb table keeps only in-frame clones and is missing some. V and J calls and clone size are as listed in that table; D and trimming were resolved from the DNA. This sample has fewer than 65,000 clones; more than 90% occur once, and the top ten carry 3.9%.

The chain combines TRBV24-1 with TRBJ2-1; possible D gene TRBD1, 5 bases. This receptor was taken from a man aged 50 or older with acute or convalescent COVID-19. Sequencing was performed on peripheral blood. CDR3 in DNA: TGTGCCACCAGTGATATCGACAGCCTAAGGAATGAGCAGTTCTTC. This translates into CATSDIDSLRNEQFF.